A single sample is the source of the 6 T cell receptor beta chains below, sequenced in a study of high-grade serous ovarian cancer treatment subgroups. Clones were read by immunoSEQ multiplex PCR, and TCRdb kept only the in-frame ones, dropping some. The data hold about 2,700 clones, with about four fifths observed a single time. Tumor tissue was taken before any definitive surgery or chemotherapy was given. Sample: tumor tissue. The receptors derive from a human donor with high-grade serous ovarian cancer.

The chain couples TRBV6-1 to TRBJ2-3; TRBD2 matches 10 bases. The CDR3 has 16 residues. J gave up 6 bases and V 2 bases, and 8 bases lay outside the gene matches. Germline assignment: CDR1 MNHNS and CDR2 SASEGT. The CDR3 DNA reads as TGTGCCAGCAGTGAAAGGAGTAGCGGGAGGAGGGATACGCAGTATTTT. It encodes CASSERSSGRRDTQYF.

This clone was observed a few times. This chain links TRBV10-2 with TRBJ1-1; 10 nucleotides line up with TRBD1. The CDR3 is 14 amino acids. Germline V gene sequence: CDR1 WSHSY, CDR2 SAAADI. After removal of 6 bases from V and 9 bases from J, the junction contained 10 bases not matched to a gene. The CDR3, as DNA: TGCGCCAGCAGCCCTACCACGACAGGGGGCCAAGCTTTCTTT. Translating it yields CASSPTTTGGQAFF.

The chain links TRBV5-1 to TRBJ2-7; D is undetermined. Germline CDR1 reads SGHRS; CDR2 reads YFSETQ. The CDR3 length is 13 residues. V was cut by 1 base and J by 4 bases, with 9 bases left in between. CDR3: CASSLSIRYEQYF. CDR3 in DNA: TGCGCCAGCAGCTTGTCTATCCGGTACGAGCAGTACTTC. Filled out from reference TRBV5-1 and TRBJ2-7, the complete variable domain reads KAGVTQTPRYLIKTRGQQVTLSCSPISGHRSVSWYQQTPGQGLQFLFEYFSETQRNKGNFPGRFSGRQFSNSRSEMNVSTLELGDSALYLCASSLSIRYEQYFGPGTRLTVT.

The chain recombines TRBV28 with TRBJ1-2; TRBD1 might be the D (6 bases). Per germline, CDR1 MDHEN and CDR2 SYDVKM. CDR3 length: 14 amino acids. The ends were cut back, 9 bases at V and 0 bases at J, with 14 bases in the middle. DNA of the CDR3: TGTGCCAGTTCGGGGGCAGCCACTAACTATGGCTACACCTTC. Its protein is CASSGAATNYGYTF.

This clone was seen a few times. This same CDR3 is encoded by further DNA sequences in the sample. V usage is TRBV30 and J usage is TRBJ2-7; D is undetermined. CDR1 and CDR2 from the germline V gene are GTSNPN and SVGIG (reference sequence). The CDR3 covers 12 residues. V lost 0 bases and J lost 3, with 6 bases in between. CDR3 sequence (DNA): TGTGCCTGGAGTGTGTGGGACTACGAGCAGTACTTC. Encoded protein: CAWSVWDYEQYF.

The chain couples TRBV5-1 to TRBJ2-5, with D possibly TRBD2 on 6 matching bases. Near its end, the DNA agrees better with TRBJ2-7, so the J call may be wrong. The CDR3 runs 13 residues. The germline CDR1 and CDR2 sequences are SGHRS and YFSETQ. CDR3 sequence reads: CASSSPGAYEQYF. CDR3 DNA: TGCGCCAGCAGCTCGCCGGGGGCCTACGAGCAGTACTTC.